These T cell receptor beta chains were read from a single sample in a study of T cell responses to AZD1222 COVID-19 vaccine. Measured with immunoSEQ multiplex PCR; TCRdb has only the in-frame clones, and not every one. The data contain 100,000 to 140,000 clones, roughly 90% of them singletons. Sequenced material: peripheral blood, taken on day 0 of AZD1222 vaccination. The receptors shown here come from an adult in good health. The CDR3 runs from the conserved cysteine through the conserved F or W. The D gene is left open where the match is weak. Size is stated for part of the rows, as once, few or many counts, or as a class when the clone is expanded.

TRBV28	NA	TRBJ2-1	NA	CASSFLGADYNEQFF	TGTGCCAGCAGTTTCCTTGGAGCGGACTACAATGAGCAGTTCTTC
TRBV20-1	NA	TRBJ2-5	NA	CSAPWETQYF	TGCAGTGCTCCTTGGGAGACCCAGTACTTC
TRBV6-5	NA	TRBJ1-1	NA	CASSRLTANTEAFF	TGTGCCAGCAGTCGTTTGACGGCTAACACTGAAGCTTTCTTT
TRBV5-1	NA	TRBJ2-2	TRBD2	CASSSGGSGSSDTGELFF	TGCGCCAGCAGCTCGGGGGGTAGCGGGAGTAGCGACACCGGGGAGCTGTTTTTT
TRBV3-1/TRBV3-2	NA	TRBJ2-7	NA	CASSQDRRGEQYF	TGTGCCAGCAGCCAAGATCGTCGGGGCGAGCAGTACTTC
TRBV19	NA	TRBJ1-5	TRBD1	CASSIPTGGIGQPQHF	TGTGCCAGTAGTATCCCGACAGGGGGTATAGGGCAGCCCCAGCATTTT
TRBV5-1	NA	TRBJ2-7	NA	CASSLGRTYEQYF	TGCGCCAGCAGCTTGGGGAGAACCTACGAGCAGTACTTC
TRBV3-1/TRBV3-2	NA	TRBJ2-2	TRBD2	CASSPFPRTSYAGELFF	TGTGCCAGCAGCCCATTCCCCAGGACTAGCTACGCCGGGGAGCTGTTTTTT
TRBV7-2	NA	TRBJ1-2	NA	CASSSTAGLRGYTF	TGTGCCAGCAGCTCAACGGCAGGGCTACGGGGCTACACCTTC
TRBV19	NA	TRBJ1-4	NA	CASSPDRTTNEKLFF	TGTGCCAGTAGTCCGGACCGGACAACTAATGAAAAACTGTTTTTT
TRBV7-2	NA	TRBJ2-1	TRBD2	CASSLRRGSTYNEQFF	TGTGCCAGCAGCCTAAGACGCGGGAGTACCTACAATGAGCAGTTCTTC
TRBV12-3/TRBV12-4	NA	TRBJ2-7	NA	CASSFYEQYF	TGTGCCAGCAGTTTCTACGAGCAGTACTTC
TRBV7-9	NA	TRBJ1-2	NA	CASSLEGSPYGYTF	TGTGCCAGCAGCTTAGAGGGCAGCCCCTATGGCTACACCTTC
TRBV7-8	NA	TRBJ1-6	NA	CASSSGGGYNSPLHF	TGTGCCAGCAGCTCCGGCGGAGGGTATAATTCACCCCTCCACTTT
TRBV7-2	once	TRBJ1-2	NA	CASSFLYGYTF	TGTGCCAGCAGCTTTTTGTATGGCTACACCTTC
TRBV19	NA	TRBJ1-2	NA	CASNPLGPNNYGYTF	TGTGCCAGTAATCCCTTGGGGCCTAATAACTATGGCTACACCTTC
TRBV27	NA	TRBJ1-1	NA	CASSLFGNTEAFF	TGTGCCAGCAGTTTATTCGGGAACACTGAAGCTTTCTTT
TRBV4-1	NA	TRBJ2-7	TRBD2	CASKISGSSYEQYF	TGCGCCAGCAAGATCAGCGGGAGCTCCTACGAGCAGTACTTC
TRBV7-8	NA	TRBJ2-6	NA	CASSFGPITGMGSGANVLTF	TGTGCCAGCAGCTTCGGCCCGATAACAGGGATGGGGTCTGGGGCCAACGTCCTGACTTTC
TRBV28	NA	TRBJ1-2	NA	CASITILGYGYTF	TGTGCCAGCATCACGATCTTGGGTTATGGCTACACCTTC
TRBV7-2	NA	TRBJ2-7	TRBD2	CASSLGAQGLAGTYYEQYF	TGTGCCAGCAGCTTAGGGGCCCAAGGTCTAGCGGGAACCTACTACGAGCAGTACTTC
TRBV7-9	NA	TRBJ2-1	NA	CASSPSQTSSYNEQFF	TGTGCCAGCAGCCCCTCTCAGACTAGCTCCTACAATGAGCAGTTCTTC
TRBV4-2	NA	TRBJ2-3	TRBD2	CASSQAGGPSPDTQYF	TGTGCCAGCAGCCAAGCGGGAGGGCCCTCCCCAGATACGCAGTATTTT
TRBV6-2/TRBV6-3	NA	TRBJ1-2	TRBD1	CASSLAAGTGPYGYTF	TGTGCCAGCAGTTTAGCTGCCGGGACAGGGCCCTATGGCTACACCTTC
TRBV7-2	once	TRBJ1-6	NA	CASSLPNSPLHF	TGTGCCAGCAGCTTACCTAATTCACCCCTCCACTTT
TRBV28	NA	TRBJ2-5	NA	CASSFPQHGTQYF	TGTGCCAGCAGTTTTCCTCAACATGGGACCCAGTACTTC
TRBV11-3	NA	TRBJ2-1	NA	CASSLAEGPHEQFF	TGTGCCAGCAGCTTAGCCGAAGGGCCCCATGAGCAGTTCTTC
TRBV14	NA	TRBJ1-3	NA	CASSQFGNTIYF	TGTGCCAGCAGCCAATTTGGAAACACCATATATTTT
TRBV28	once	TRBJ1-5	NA	CASSIPSSGQPQHF	TGTGCCAGCAGTATTCCTTCGTCGGGTCAGCCCCAGCATTTT
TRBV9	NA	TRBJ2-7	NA	CASSADLTRGSEQYF	TGTGCCAGCAGCGCGGATTTGACCAGGGGCAGCGAGCAGTACTTC
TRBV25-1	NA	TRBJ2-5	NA	CASSRPAETQYF	TGTGCCAGCAGTCGTCCTGCAGAGACCCAGTACTTC
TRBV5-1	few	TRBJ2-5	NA	CASSRTGTLLETQYF	TGCGCCAGCAGCCGGACCGGGACCCTACTCGAGACCCAGTACTTC
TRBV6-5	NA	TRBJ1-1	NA	CASSPTVNTEAFF	TGTGCCAGCAGCCCGACAGTAAACACTGAAGCTTTCTTT
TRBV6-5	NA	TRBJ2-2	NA	CASAAFGASGELFF	TGTGCCAGCGCTGCCTTCGGAGCGTCCGGGGAGCTGTTTTTT
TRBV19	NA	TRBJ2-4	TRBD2	CASSIVGPGLSGGQNIQYF	TGTGCCAGTAGTATCGTTGGGCCGGGACTAAGCGGGGGACAAAACATTCAGTACTTC
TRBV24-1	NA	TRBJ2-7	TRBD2	CATSDPSGSAHEQYF	TGTGCCACCAGTGACCCTAGCGGGAGTGCCCACGAGCAGTACTTC
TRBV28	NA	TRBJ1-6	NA	CASTVTRRYNSPLHF	TGTGCCAGCACCGTGACGCGCCGTTATAATTCACCCCTCCACTTT
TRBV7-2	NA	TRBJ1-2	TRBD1	CASSLSTGFVGYTF	TGTGCCAGCAGCTTATCGACAGGGTTCGTTGGCTACACCTTC
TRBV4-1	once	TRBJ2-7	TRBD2	CASSQGLAGDYEQYF	TGCGCCAGCAGCCAAGGACTAGCGGGAGATTACGAGCAGTACTTC
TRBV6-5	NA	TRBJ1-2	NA	CASMGPTRGYTF	TGTGCCAGCATGGGGCCCACCCGTGGCTACACCTTC
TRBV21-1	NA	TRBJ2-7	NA	CASSKESGLAKRLVRHEQYF	TGTGCCAGCAGCAAAGAATCGGGACTAGCGAAACGCTTAGTTCGCCACGAGCAGTACTTC
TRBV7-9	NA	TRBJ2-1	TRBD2	CASSIAAGGQGNEQFF	TGTGCCAGCAGCATAGCGGCGGGAGGTCAGGGAAATGAGCAGTTCTTC
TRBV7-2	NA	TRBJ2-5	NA	CASSLSGTQETQYF	TGTGCCAGCAGCTTATCCGGTACGCAAGAGACCCAGTACTTC
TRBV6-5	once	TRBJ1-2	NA	CASKAGLTPGYTF	TGTGCCAGCAAGGCCGGATTAACCCCTGGCTACACCTTC